A single sample is the source of the 23 T cell receptor beta chains below, sequenced in a study of shared clonotypes between healthy human individuals. Assay: immunoSEQ multiplex PCR; the TCRdb copy retains only in-frame clones and omits some. Seen here are a few million clones, around nine tenths observed once, and the top ten hold about 0.13%. Sequences were obtained from naive CD4+ T cells sorted from blood. Subset defined: CD45RA+ positively selected. These receptor sequences come from a man aged 18 to 29 in good health.

This clone has only one observation. The V gene is TRBV7-9, the J gene TRBJ1-1; 8 bases map to TRBD1. Trimming at V came to 4 bases and at J to 11 bases, leaving 9 bases not matched to a gene. The CDR3 has 13 amino acids. Germline V gene lookup returns CDR1 SEHNR and CDR2 FQNEAQ (reference sequence). DNA for the CDR3: TGTGCCAGCAGCTCAACTCAACAGGGGGTGGCTTTCTTT. This encodes CASSSTQQGVAFF.

The chain joins TRBV9 to TRBJ1-6, with D perhaps TRBD1 (5 bases). Trimming left V 1 base short and J 5 bases short, with 7 bases between. Germline V gene sequence: CDR1 SGDLS, CDR2 YYNGEE. This CDR3 contains 14 residues. For the CDR3, the DNA is TGTGCCAGCAGCGTACTACAGGATAATTCACCCCTCCACTTT. Its protein product is CASSVLQDNSPLHF.

V usage is TRBV5-1 and J usage is TRBJ1-1; the match to TRBD1 covers 7 bases. The J segment lost 4 bases and the V segment lost 4 bases, leaving 13 bases of the junction unmatched. CDR3 length: 16 amino acids. Germline V lookup: CDR1 SGHRS, CDR2 YFSETQ. CDR3 sequence (DNA): TGCGCCAGCAGCCCCCTCCGAAGGGGGCTGGGCACTGAAGCTTTCTTT. This gives the protein CASSPLRRGLGTEAFF.

The chain links TRBV9 to TRBJ2-1; 14 nucleotides align to TRBD2. The V segment lost 4 bases and the J segment 10 bases; nucleotides outside the gene matches: 13. Germline-derived CDR1 and CDR2 are SGDLS and YYNGEE. The length of the CDR3 is 17 residues. This chain's CDR3 is CASSPSGTSGSGMEQFF. The CDR3 DNA sequence: TGTGCCAGCAGCCCCTCCGGGACTAGCGGGAGCGGGATGGAGCAGTTCTTC.

The chain employs TRBV28 and TRBJ2-7; D not resolved. CDR1 is MDHEN and CDR2 is SYDVKM in the germline V gene. The CDR3 consists of 11 residues. The ends were cut back, 1 base at V and 6 bases at J, with 4 bases in the middle. The CDR3 bases are TGTGCCAGCAGTTTATACTTCGAGCAGTACTTC. This sequence encodes CASSLYFEQYF.

The chain uses TRBV19 and TRBJ2-1; possible D gene TRBD2, 6 bases. Per germline, CDR1 LNHDA and CDR2 SQIVND (reference sequence). The CDR3 length is 14 residues. V was cut by 7 bases and J by 6 bases, with 16 bases left in between. CDR3 DNA: TGTGCCAGTAACACTGAGCTTAGCGGCAATGAGCAGTTCTTC. Protein: CASNTELSGNEQFF.

As for this clone: This may be a read error, as it is one base from a much larger clone. The chain is built from TRBV7-2 and TRBJ2-2; D uncertain. The V and J ends lost 5 bases and 3 bases respectively, with 4 bases between them. The CDR3 covers 12 residues. Germline CDR1 and CDR2: SGHTA and FQGNSA. The CDR3 here is CASSGDTGELFF. DNA for the CDR3: TGTGCCAGCAGCGGGGACACCGGGGAGCTGTTTTTT.

This sequence joins TRBV6-5 and TRBJ2-7; no clear D. The V gene lost 6 bases and the J gene lost 5 bases, with 11 bases spanning the gap. Germline assignment: CDR1 MNHEY and CDR2 SVGAGI. CDR3 length: 12 amino acids. The chain's CDR3 is CASRRYRDEQYF. DNA of the CDR3: TGTGCCAGCAGAAGGTATAGGGACGAGCAGTACTTC.

This chain connects TRBV5-1 to TRBJ1-6; D perhaps matches TRBD1 (6 bases). V was clipped by 2 bases and J by 1 base, with 7 bases between them. Germline V gene sequence: CDR1 SGHRS, CDR2 YFSETQ. This CDR3 is built from 15 residues. The CDR3 spells CASSFQGSYNSPLHF. CDR3 coding DNA: TGCGCCAGCAGCTTCCAGGGGTCCTATAATTCACCCCTCCACTTT.

V usage is TRBV2 and J usage is TRBJ1-5; D unresolved. V lost 6 bases to trimming and J lost 0 bases, with 9 bases between them. The germline V gene encodes CDR1 SNHLY and CDR2 FYNNEI. The CDR3 spans 14 residues. The CDR3 protein is CASSPGYSNQPQHF. The DNA of the CDR3 is TGTGCCAGCAGCCCGGGGTATAGCAATCAGCCCCAGCATTTT.

The CDR3 here is CASSDRDRLHF. Here the CDR3 DNA reads TGTGCCAGCAGTGATCGGGACCGCCTCCACTTT. V is TRBV2 and J is TRBJ1-6, with D perhaps TRBD1 (5 bases). The CDR3 loop spans 11 amino acids. Germline loops: CDR1 SNHLY, CDR2 FYNNEI. V was clipped by 3 bases and J by 15 bases, with 9 bases between them.

V is TRBV9 and J is TRBJ2-1; 11 bases agree with TRBD2. V lost 4 bases, J lost 6 bases, and 9 bases stayed unmatched. The CDR3 totals 16 residues. Germline V gene sequence: CDR1 SGDLS, CDR2 YYNGEE. This CDR3 is CASSTFPGLAVNEQFF. The CDR3 DNA reads as TGTGCCAGCAGCACCTTTCCGGGACTAGCGGTCAATGAGCAGTTCTTC.

Regarding this clone: Other DNA sequences in this specimen translate into the identical CDR3. The chain is built from TRBV4-3 and TRBJ1-5; D perhaps matches TRBD1 (5 bases). V was trimmed by 0 bases and J by 4 bases, leaving 7 bases between them. The CDR3 extends over 14 amino acids. In germline, CDR1 is LGHNA, CDR2 YSLEER. CDR3 sequence: CASSQESGNQPQHF. The CDR3 bases are TGCGCCAGCAGCCAAGAGTCAGGGAATCAGCCCCAGCATTTT.

To note about this clone: Distinct nucleotide sequences in the sample also encode this CDR3. The chain combines TRBV2 with TRBJ2-2; a weak D match, TRBD1 (5 bases). The CDR3 runs to 15 residues. V was shortened by 3 bases and J by 0 bases, with 8 bases between the two germline ends. CDR1 and CDR2 from the germline V gene are SNHLY and FYNNEI. The CDR3 DNA reads TGTGCCAGCAGTGAGTCAGGGACGAACACCGGGGAGCTGTTTTTT. Its translation is CASSESGTNTGELFF.

The genes are TRBV6-5 and TRBJ1-1; the match to TRBD1 covers 7 bases. Germline lookup yields CDR1 MNHEY and CDR2 SVGAGI. The CDR3 consists of 12 residues. J was trimmed by 8 bases and V by 6 bases; bases with no gene match: 6. Here the CDR3 DNA reads TGTGCCAGCAGGCGATTACAGGGGGAAGCTTTCTTT. Protein product: CASRRLQGEAFF.

V gene TRBV10-1 combines with J gene TRBJ2-7, with D perhaps given as TRBD1 or TRBD2 (5 bases each). V was pared by 8 bases and J by 3 bases, with 11 bases between. The germline V gene encodes CDR1 WNHNN and CDR2 SYGVQD (reference sequence). This CDR3 contains 12 residues. CDR3 nucleotides: TGCGCCAGCGGGGACGGATACTACGAGCAGTACTTC. Amino acids: CASGDGYYEQYF.

The CDR3 region is CASRRGKGADTEAFF. The CDR3 bases are TGTGCCAGCAGAAGGGGGAAGGGGGCCGACACTGAAGCTTTCTTT. The rearrangement uses TRBV6-1 and TRBJ1-1; 7 bases fit TRBD1. J gave up 3 bases and V 6 bases, and 10 bases lay outside the gene matches. The germline V gene has CDR1 MNHNS and CDR2 SASEGT. The CDR3 covers 15 residues.

The rearrangement joins TRBV4-1 to TRBJ2-7, with D perhaps matching TRBD1 (6 bases). CDR1 MGHRA and CDR2 YSYEKL come from the germline V gene. The CDR3 length is 16 residues. Between the trimmed V and J ends, which lost 0 bases and 2 bases, there was a span of 14 bases. The CDR3 sequence: CASSQDTGTRTYEQYF. The CDR3 DNA follows: TGCGCCAGCAGCCAAGATACCGGGACACGTACCTACGAGCAGTACTTC.

This rearrangement joins TRBV30 to TRBJ1-4; TRBD1 matches at 7 bases. This CDR3 region has 12 residues. CDR1 is GTSNPN and CDR2 is SVGIG in the germline V gene (reference sequence). With 3 bases clipped from V and 7 bases from J, the junction kept 2 bases outside the gene matches. The CDR3 sequence is CAWRRDSEKLFF. Here the CDR3 DNA reads TGTGCCTGGAGGAGGGACAGTGAAAAACTGTTTTTT.

V usage is TRBV30 and J usage is TRBJ2-5; D is perhaps TRBD1 or TRBD2 (5 bases each). Trimming cost V 3 bases and J 0 bases, with 11 bases left between them. The CDR3 sequence is 14 residues long. Per the germline V gene, CDR1 is GTSNPN and CDR2 is SVGIG (reference sequence). The CDR3 nucleotides read TGTGCCTGGAGGGGGGACCCGTACCAAGAGACCCAGTACTTC. Translating it yields CAWRGDPYQETQYF.

This clone was counted a single time. The chain combines TRBV5-6 with TRBJ2-5, with 8 positions matching TRBD1. The J segment lost 5 bases and the V segment lost 3 bases, leaving 6 bases of the junction unmatched. Per germline, CDR1 SGHDT and CDR2 YYEEEE. This CDR3 spans 14 amino acids. The CDR3 loop is CASSSDRGGETQYF. The CDR3 nucleotides are TGTGCCAGCAGCTCTGACAGGGGCGGGGAGACCCAGTACTTC.

This clone has only a few counts. The chain carries TRBV11-2 and TRBJ1-2, with D possibly matching TRBD1 (6 bases). The ends were cut back, 0 bases at V and 5 bases at J, with 10 bases in the middle. Germline-derived CDR1 and CDR2 are SGHAT and FQNNGV. The CDR3 has 14 residues. CDR3 nucleotides: TGTGCCAGCAGCTTAGAGGGCAGGGGATATGGCTACACCTTC. It translates to CASSLEGRGYGYTF.

The V and J genes are TRBV18 and TRBJ2-3; perhaps D is TRBD1 or TRBD2 (5 bases each). V gave up 6 bases and J gave up 6 bases, with 10 bases separating them. This CDR3 is 12 amino acids long. Germline V gene data show CDR1 as KGHSH and CDR2 as LQKENI. The CDR3 region is CASSRGPDTQYF. CDR3 nucleotides: TGTGCCAGCTCGAGGGGTCCCGATACGCAGTATTTT.